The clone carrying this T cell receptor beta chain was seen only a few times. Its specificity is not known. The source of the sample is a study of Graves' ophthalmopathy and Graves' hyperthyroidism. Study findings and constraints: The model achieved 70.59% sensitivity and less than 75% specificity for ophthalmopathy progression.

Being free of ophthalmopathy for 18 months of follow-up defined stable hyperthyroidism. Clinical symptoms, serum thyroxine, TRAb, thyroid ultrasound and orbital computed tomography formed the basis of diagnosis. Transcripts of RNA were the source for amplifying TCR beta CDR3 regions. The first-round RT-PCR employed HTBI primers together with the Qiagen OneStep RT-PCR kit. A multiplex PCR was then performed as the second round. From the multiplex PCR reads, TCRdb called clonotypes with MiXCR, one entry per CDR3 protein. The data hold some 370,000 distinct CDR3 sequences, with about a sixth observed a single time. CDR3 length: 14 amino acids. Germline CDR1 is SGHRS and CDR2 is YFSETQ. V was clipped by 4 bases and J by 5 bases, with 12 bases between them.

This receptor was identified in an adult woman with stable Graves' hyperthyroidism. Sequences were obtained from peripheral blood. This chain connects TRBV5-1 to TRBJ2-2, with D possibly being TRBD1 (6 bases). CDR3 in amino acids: CASSADQGTGELFF. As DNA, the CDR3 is TGCGCCAGCAGCGCCGACCAGGGGACCGGGGAGCTGTTTTTT.